The rows below give T cell receptor beta chains drawn from one sample of a study of blood T cell repertoires in COVID-19. Produced via immunoSEQ multiplex PCR; TCRdb's table is partial and in-frame only. The repertoire consists of roughly 300,000 clones, with roughly 90% occurring once and the leading ten covering roughly 2.1%. Sequencing was carried out using PBMCs or T cells enriched from blood (not recorded which). The source of these receptors is a woman in her forties with acute COVID-19. CDR3s include the opening cysteine and the closing phenylalanine or tryptophan. The D gene is left open where the match is weak. Not every row has a clone size; where given, it reads once, few, many or a size class.

j_call: TRBJ2-7; v_call: TRBV7-8; d_call: NA; clone_size: NA; cdr3_aa: CASSRLGAYEQYF; cdr3_nt: TGTGCCAGCAGCCGACTAGGAGCCTACGAGCAGTACTTC
j_call: TRBJ1-6; v_call: TRBV6-5; d_call: TRBD1; clone_size: NA; cdr3_aa: CASQGQINSPLHF; cdr3_nt: TGTGCCAGCCAGGGACAGATAAATTCACCCCTCCACTTT
j_call: TRBJ1-1; v_call: TRBV7-2; d_call: NA; clone_size: NA; cdr3_aa: CASSFSQGNTEAFF; cdr3_nt: TGTGCCAGCAGTTTCTCCCAGGGGAACACTGAAGCTTTCTTT
j_call: TRBJ2-1; v_call: TRBV15; d_call: NA; clone_size: NA; cdr3_aa: CATSRDRGATSYNEQFF; cdr3_nt: TGTGCCACCAGCAGAGATCGGGGGGCGACCTCCTACAATGAGCAGTTCTTC
j_call: TRBJ2-7; v_call: TRBV10-3; d_call: NA; clone_size: NA; cdr3_aa: CAISEPRMRAGEQYF; cdr3_nt: TGTGCCATCAGTGAGCCCAGAATGAGGGCAGGCGAGCAGTACTTC
j_call: TRBJ2-3; v_call: TRBV7-8; d_call: NA; clone_size: NA; cdr3_aa: CASSPGANTQYF; cdr3_nt: TGTGCCAGCAGCCCTGGGGCTAATACGCAGTATTTT
j_call: TRBJ1-2; v_call: TRBV18; d_call: TRBD1; clone_size: NA; cdr3_aa: CASSETGGYGYTF; cdr3_nt: TGTGCCAGCTCAGAGACAGGGGGATATGGCTACACCTTC
j_call: TRBJ1-5; v_call: TRBV6-5; d_call: TRBD1; clone_size: NA; cdr3_aa: CASGTGGDSNQPQHF; cdr3_nt: TGTGCCAGCGGGACAGGGGGCGATAGCAATCAGCCCCAGCATTTT
j_call: TRBJ1-3; v_call: TRBV19; d_call: TRBD1; clone_size: few; cdr3_aa: CASRSGQSGDYTIYF; cdr3_nt: TGTGCCAGTAGATCGGGACAGAGTGGGGACTACACCATATATTTT
j_call: TRBJ1-5; v_call: TRBV2; d_call: NA; clone_size: NA; cdr3_aa: CASRRFANQPQHF; cdr3_nt: TGTGCCAGCAGGCGGTTCGCCAATCAGCCCCAGCATTTT
j_call: TRBJ2-7; v_call: TRBV10-3; d_call: TRBD2; clone_size: once; cdr3_aa: CAIASGGNYEQYF; cdr3_nt: TGTGCCATCGCTAGCGGGGGGAACTACGAGCAGTACTTC
j_call: TRBJ2-2; v_call: TRBV28; d_call: TRBD1; clone_size: NA; cdr3_aa: CASSLTGSTGELFF; cdr3_nt: TGTGCCAGCAGTTTGACAGGGTCAACCGGGGAGCTGTTTTTT
j_call: TRBJ1-5; v_call: TRBV6-1; d_call: NA; clone_size: NA; cdr3_aa: CASSELQGLSQPQHF; cdr3_nt: TGTGCCAGCAGTGAATTACAGGGTTTAAGTCAGCCCCAGCATTTT
j_call: TRBJ2-5; v_call: TRBV2; d_call: NA; clone_size: NA; cdr3_aa: CASSVGTLQTQYF; cdr3_nt: TGTGCCAGCAGTGTTGGGACTTTGCAGACCCAGTACTTC
j_call: TRBJ1-2; v_call: TRBV30; d_call: TRBD1; clone_size: NA; cdr3_aa: CAWSHRPGQGGSGYTF; cdr3_nt: TGTGCCTGGAGCCATCGCCCAGGACAGGGTGGTTCTGGCTACACCTTC
j_call: TRBJ2-7; v_call: TRBV19; d_call: TRBD2; clone_size: NA; cdr3_aa: CASSSASGNYEQYF; cdr3_nt: TGTGCCAGTAGTAGCGCTAGCGGGAATTACGAGCAGTACTTC
j_call: TRBJ1-1; v_call: TRBV13; d_call: TRBD1; clone_size: NA; cdr3_aa: CASGGEGANSRKAFF; cdr3_nt: TGTGCCAGCGGGGGAGAGGGGGCGAATTCTAGGAAAGCTTTCTTT
j_call: TRBJ2-2; v_call: TRBV11-3; d_call: NA; clone_size: NA; cdr3_aa: CASSKQVTGELFF; cdr3_nt: TGTGCCAGCAGCAAACAGGTTACCGGGGAGCTGTTTTTT